This T cell receptor beta chain was captured by sequencing in a study of cytomegalovirus exposure and HLA in healthy donors. Study-wide points: Most TCRs appeared rarely, but some public TCRs recurred in many donors. CMV antigen specificity was confirmed in vitro for a few CMV-associated chains. The tendency of first-cohort TCR clusters to co-occur in the roughly 130 validation repertoires emerged from a later analysis.

Here immunoSEQ multiplex PCR was the method, and the copy in TCRdb shows in-frame clones only, minus some. There are some 100,000 clones in the sample; approximately 89% occur only once, and 1.5% to 2% lies in the top ten. In the case of this clone: Its antigen is undetermined.

Germline CDR1 and CDR2: KGHSH and LQKENI. This CDR3 region has 16 residues. Trimming cost V 3 bases and J 3 bases, with 18 bases left between them. The receptor's source is a man in his late teens or twenties in good health and CMV-seronegative. Source material: PBMCs. The gene calls are TRBV18 and TRBJ2-7; D gene ambiguous. CDR3 in amino acids: CASSPGVPGKYYEQYF. The CDR3 bases are TGTGCCAGCTCACCCGGTGTACCGGGTAAATACTACGAGCAGTACTTC.